The following is a T cell receptor beta chain sequence with its context. The data belong to a study of T cells in Graves' hyperthyroidism and ophthalmopathy. Authors of the study amplified TCR beta CDR3 regions from RNA transcripts. The primer set for the first-round RT-PCR of the TCR CDR3 was HTBI. TCRdb ran MiXCR on the multiplex PCR reads and lists one entry per CDR3 protein. Of about 420,000 distinct CDR3 sequences in the sample, roughly 13% were seen once. The CDR3 contains 15 residues. V lost 1 base and J lost 0, with 7 bases in between. CDR1 LNHDA and CDR2 SQIVND come from the germline V gene (reference sequence).

The V gene is TRBV19, the J gene TRBJ2-1; D gene uncertain. The sample was blood. The clonotype comes from a woman between 18 and 29 years old with Graves' hyperthyroidism. CDR3 bases: TGTGCCAGTAGTATAGCGGTTAGCTCCTACAATGAGCAGTTCTTC. It is translated as CASSIAVSSYNEQFF.